This T cell receptor beta chain was profiled in a study of control samples from healthy donors and cancer patients. Germline-derived CDR1 and CDR2 are SGHTA and FQGNSA. This CDR3 contains 16 residues. V was pared by 1 base and J by 1 base, with 11 bases between. Sequencing used immunoSEQ multiplex PCR; TCRdb keeps in-frame clones, though not all of them. The sample has approximately 17,000 clones, 70% to 90% seen once. The sequence derives from a man aged 60-69 years with head and neck cancer. The sequenced sample was PBMCs. J is TRBJ2-4 and V is TRBV7-2; D is unclear. CDR3 amino acids: CASSLEVTSAKNIQYF. The DNA of the CDR3 is TGTGCCAGCAGCTTAGAGGTGACCTCGGCCAAAAACATTCAGTACTTC.